Presented here are 2 T cell receptor beta chains from one specimen sequenced in a study of early stage breast cancer tumors. Method: immunoSEQ multiplex PCR; TCRdb's copy keeps in-frame clones and lacks some. The data contain around 4,400 clones, around 68% of them seen just once; the ten biggest clones take up roughly 28%. Source material: normal breast tissue next to the tumor. The source is a person aged 55 to 69 with breast cancer.

This clone ranks as large (0.1 to 1%). V gene TRBV19 combines with J gene TRBJ1-2; 8 nucleotides line up with TRBD1. Losses at the gene ends were 3 bases for V and 8 bases for J; bases not matched to a gene: 11. Germline values: CDR1 LNHDA, CDR2 SQIVND (reference sequence). The CDR3 contains 15 residues. The CDR3 sequence: CASSIRGTGGIGYTF. CDR3 in DNA: TGTGCCAGTAGTATCAGGGGGACAGGCGGGATCGGCTACACCTTC.

The chain couples TRBV6-5 to TRBJ2-2, with D unresolved. The V end was cut by 3 bases, the J end by 8 bases, with 4 bases between. The CDR3 covers 11 residues. Germline CDR1 MNHEY, CDR2 SVGAGI. CDR3 coding DNA: TGTGCCAGCAGTTATTTGGGGGAGCTGTTTTTT. This gives the protein CASSYLGELFF.